This TCR beta chain emerged from a study of blood T cell repertoires in COVID-19. Study information: Sources were T cells, B-cell-depleted T cells, or PBMCs; the material itself was cDNA or gDNA.

As handled by the study authors: Amplifying reference gene primers gave estimates of nucleated cell counts. TCRdb's table, derived via immunoSEQ multiplex PCR, lists solely in-frame clones and lacks some. V, J and clone size reflect that table, while D and trimming were determined from the DNA. The profile covers about 270,000 clones, with approximately 86% appearing a single time and under 15% taken by the ten largest. This CDR3 contains 14 residues. V lost 4 bases to trimming and J lost 0 bases, with 9 bases between them. CDR1 and CDR2 (germline): MDHEN, SYDVKM. Sequencing was done on a sample of peripheral blood. The source of this sequence is a woman aged 65 to 85 with COVID-19, enrolled during active disease. J is TRBJ1-2 and V is TRBV28, with unresolved D. This CDR3 is CASSYSTSNYGYTF. The CDR3 DNA follows: TGTGCCAGCAGTTATAGCACGTCTAACTATGGCTACACCTTC.